This paragraph reports one T cell receptor (beta chain). Antigen unknown. V trimming: 3 bases; J trimming: 0 bases; junction bases outside the gene matches: 4. This CDR3 has 16 amino acids. CDR1 is MNHEY and CDR2 is SMNVEV in the germline V gene (reference sequence). The sample comes from a study of blood T cells in healthy people across ages. Whole-study results and caveats: CMV infection status of these donors was not known.

Isolation per sample recovered at least 6.5 million PBMCs. PCR was performed a second time for about 7 to 12 cycles using a sample-barcoded 5' primer and a J-beta primer mix. Each cDNA was tagged by a template-switch adaptor containing 12 random nucleotides. TCRdb fed the 5' RACE reads into MiXCR, producing one record per CDR3 protein. The repertoire includes over 750,000 distinct CDR3 sequences, just under 25% of them detected once, and more than 7.5% sits in the top ten. The sample was also linked to a second study, of T cells of mothers and their children. That paper states: The search for persistent microchimeric T cell clones detected none.

Sequencing was done on a sample of blood. This TCR was sampled from a boy aged 5-17 years in good health. This rearrangement joins TRBV27 to TRBJ2-1; 8 positions agree with TRBD1. In DNA, the CDR3 is TGTGCCAGCAGTTTGGACAGGGCGCCCTCCTACAATGAGCAGTTCTTC. Protein product: CASSLDRAPSYNEQFF.